A selection of T cell receptor beta chains follows, all from one sample in a study of blood T cell repertoires in COVID-19. Libraries were prepared by immunoSEQ multiplex PCR; TCRdb keeps only in-frame clonotypes and omits some of them. The repertoire holds some 80,000 clones, with under 80% as singletons. Sequencing was done on a sample of peripheral blood. Receptor source: a woman over 75 with active or convalescent COVID-19. The CDR3 runs from the conserved cysteine through the conserved F or W. The D gene is left open where the match is weak. Expanded clones are given a class, and other clones once, few, many or no size at all.

V gene: TRBV19; J gene: TRBJ1-2; D gene: TRBD1; clone size: -; CDR3 DNA: TGTGCCAGTAGTATTGGACAGGGGCTGGATGGCTACACCTTC; CDR3 protein: CASSIGQGLDGYTF
V gene: TRBV18; J gene: TRBJ2-1; D gene: TRBD2; clone size: -; CDR3 DNA: TGTGCCAGCTCACCCGCCGGGACTAGCGGGGGAAATGAGCAGTTCTTC; CDR3 protein: CASSPAGTSGGNEQFF
V gene: TRBV7-2; J gene: TRBJ2-2; D gene: -; clone size: -; CDR3 DNA: TGTGCCAGCAGTAGACAGGTGGGGGCAGACACCGGGGAGCTGTTTTTT; CDR3 protein: CASSRQVGADTGELFF
V gene: TRBV10-1; J gene: TRBJ2-2; D gene: -; clone size: -; CDR3 DNA: TGCGCCAGCAGTGCAAGGGGCCTGGGCGGGGAGCTGTTTTTT; CDR3 protein: CASSARGLGGELFF
V gene: TRBV7-2; J gene: TRBJ2-3; D gene: -; clone size: once; CDR3 DNA: TGTGCCAGCAGCTTCACCGGGATGGCAGATACGCAGTATTTT; CDR3 protein: CASSFTGMADTQYF
V gene: TRBV5-1; J gene: TRBJ1-1; D gene: TRBD1; clone size: once; CDR3 DNA: TGCGCCAGCAGCTTGGAGACAGGGACCTTTGGCACTGAAGCTTTCTTT; CDR3 protein: CASSLETGTFGTEAFF
V gene: TRBV11-3; J gene: TRBJ2-2; D gene: -; clone size: -; CDR3 DNA: TGTGCCAGCAGCTTAGGAGCGGGGAACACCGGGGAGCTGTTTTTT; CDR3 protein: CASSLGAGNTGELFF
V gene: TRBV5-6; J gene: TRBJ1-2; D gene: -; clone size: -; CDR3 DNA: TGTGCCAGCAGCTTGGCCTTGGGGGCCCTAACTAACTATGGCTACACCTTC; CDR3 protein: CASSLALGALTNYGYTF
V gene: TRBV4-1; J gene: TRBJ1-1; D gene: -; clone size: -; CDR3 DNA: TGCGCCAGCAGCCAAGGGGAAGGGAGGGGTACTGAAGCTTTCTTT; CDR3 protein: CASSQGEGRGTEAFF
V gene: TRBV10-3; J gene: TRBJ2-1; D gene: -; clone size: -; CDR3 DNA: TGTGCCATCAGTGGGGCCCAGGGTGGTGAGCAGTTCTTC; CDR3 protein: CAISGAQGGEQFF
V gene: TRBV7-2; J gene: TRBJ2-1; D gene: TRBD2; clone size: -; CDR3 DNA: TGTGCCAGCAGCTTAGAGGGGCTAGCGGGGGATGGAGTCAATGAGCAGTTCTTC; CDR3 protein: CASSLEGLAGDGVNEQFF